This TCR beta chain was identified in a study of shared clonotypes between healthy human individuals. Study information: Participating donors consisted of a couple of women and a few men aged 18 to 49. Each donor contributed plates that comprised three CD4 naive, three CD4 memory, two CD8 naive and one CD8 memory.

The CDR3 covers 17 residues. The germline gives CDR1 SGHRS, CDR2 YFSETQ. Trimming took 5 bases from V and 4 from J; bases not matched to a gene: 15. Measured with immunoSEQ multiplex PCR; TCRdb has only the in-frame clones, and not every one. The sample holds just over 2,000,000 clones; 85% to 95% are singletons and the top ten take more than 0.1%. Each of the donors was a healthy adult who was HIV-negative and had not had a recent acute infection or vaccination. The sequenced material came from naive CD4+ T cells sorted from blood. The subset here: CD45RA+ positively selected. This sequence was found in a man between 18 and 35 years old in good health. V and J are TRBV5-1 and TRBJ2-5, with 9 nucleotides matching TRBD1. The CDR3 region has the DNA TGCGCCAGCAGTGAATCCGGGACAGGGTCGCGGGGAGAGACCCAGTACTTC. Its protein product is CASSESGTGSRGETQYF. The whole variable domain, remainder taken from reference TRBV5-1 and TRBJ2-5, is KAGVTQTPRYLIKTRGQQVTLSCSPISGHRSVSWYQQTPGQGLQFLFEYFSETQRNKGNFPGRFSGRQFSNSRSEMNVSTLELGDSALYLCASSESGTGSRGETQYFGPGTRLLVL.